This entry lists 3 T cell receptor beta chains sequenced from one sample in a study of memory CD4+ T cells and cytomegalovirus serostatus (dated by TCRdb to the late 2010s). Preparation of the library involved the immunoSEQ multiplex PCR assay. TCRdb holds this immuneACCESS table with in-frame rearrangements only. Some clones are missing; in checked studies, unresolved V genes explain under half, and the rest has no known cause. The sample profile shows about 50,000 clones; approximately 80% of them were found once. Roughly 0.6% of the sample rests with the top ten. Single viable CD3+CD4+CD8-CD45RO+ cells were sorted as memory CD4+ T cells on a FACSAria II. The sequenced sample was memory CD4+ T cells from blood. The receptors here all came from an adult in good health and CMV-seronegative.

The V call is TRBV6-1, the J call TRBJ1-3; D gene unclear. The V gene's germline CDR1 is MNHNS and CDR2 SASEGT. The CDR3 extends over 12 amino acids. The V and J ends lost 7 bases and 4 bases respectively, with 8 bases between them. CDR3 region: CASTRQGNTIYF. The CDR3, as DNA: TGTGCCAGCACCCGGCAAGGAAACACCATATATTTT.

The chain couples TRBV23-1 to TRBJ2-3; the match to TRBD2 covers 8 bases. TRBV23-1 is an open reading frame, and its role is uncertain. J was trimmed by 0 bases and V by 1 base; bases with no gene match: 27. The CDR3 has 24 residues. CDR3 amino acids: CASSQYPAPKLKRGLRYSTDTQYF. Here the CDR3 DNA reads TGCGCCAGCAGTCAATACCCCGCCCCAAAACTGAAGCGGGGGCTGCGGTATAGCACAGATACGCAGTATTTT.

This chain joins TRBV7-9 and TRBJ2-3; TRBD2 matches at 11 bases. The CDR3 has 18 amino acids. Trimming at V came to 2 bases and at J to 3 bases, leaving 10 bases not matched to a gene. CDR1 SEHNR and CDR2 FQNEAQ come from the germline V gene (reference sequence). The CDR3 nucleotides read TGTGCCAGCAGCTTACCGTATCGACTAGCGGGGAGAACAGATACGCAGTATTTT. It codes for CASSLPYRLAGRTDTQYF. Filled out from reference TRBV7-9 and TRBJ2-3, the complete variable domain reads DTGVSQNPRHKITKRGQNVTFRCDPISEHNRLYWYRQTLGQGPEFLTYFQNEAQLEKSRLLSDRFSAERPKGSFSTLEIQRTEQGDSAMYLCASSLPYRLAGRTDTQYFGPGTRLTVL.